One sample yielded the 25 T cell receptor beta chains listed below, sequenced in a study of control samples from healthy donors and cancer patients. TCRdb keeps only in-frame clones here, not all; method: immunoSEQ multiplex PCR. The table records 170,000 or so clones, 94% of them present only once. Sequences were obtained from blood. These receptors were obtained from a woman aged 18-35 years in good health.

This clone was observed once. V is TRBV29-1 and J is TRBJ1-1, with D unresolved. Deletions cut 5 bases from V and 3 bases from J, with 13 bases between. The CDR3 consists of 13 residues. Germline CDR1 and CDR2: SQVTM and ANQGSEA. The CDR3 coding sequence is TGCAGCGTTACCGACGGACGCTACACTGAAGCTTTCTTT. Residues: CSVTDGRYTEAFF.

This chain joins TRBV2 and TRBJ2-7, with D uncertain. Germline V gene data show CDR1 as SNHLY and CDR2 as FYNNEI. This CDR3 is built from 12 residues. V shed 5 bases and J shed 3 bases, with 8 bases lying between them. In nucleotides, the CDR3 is TGTGCCAGCAGTCTGACACACTACGAGCAGTACTTC. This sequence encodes CASSLTHYEQYF.

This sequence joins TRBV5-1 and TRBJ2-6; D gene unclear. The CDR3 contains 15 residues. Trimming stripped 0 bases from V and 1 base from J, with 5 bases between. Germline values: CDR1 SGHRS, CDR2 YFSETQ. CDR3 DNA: TGCGCCAGCAGCTTGGGGGAATCTGGGGCCAACGTCCTGACTTTC. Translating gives CASSLGESGANVLTF.

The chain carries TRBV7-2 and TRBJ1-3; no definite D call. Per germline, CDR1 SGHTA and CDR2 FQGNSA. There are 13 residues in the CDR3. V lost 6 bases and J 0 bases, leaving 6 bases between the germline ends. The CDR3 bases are TGTGCCAGCAGAGGACGCTCTGGAAACACCATATATTTT. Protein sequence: CASRGRSGNTIYF. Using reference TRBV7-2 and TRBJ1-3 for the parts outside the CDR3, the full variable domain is GAGVSQSPSNKVTEKGKDVELRCDPISGHTALYWYRQSLGQGLEFLIYFQGNSAPDKSGLPSDRFSAERTGGSVSTLTIQRTQQEDSAVYLCASRGRSGNTIYFGEGSWLTVV.

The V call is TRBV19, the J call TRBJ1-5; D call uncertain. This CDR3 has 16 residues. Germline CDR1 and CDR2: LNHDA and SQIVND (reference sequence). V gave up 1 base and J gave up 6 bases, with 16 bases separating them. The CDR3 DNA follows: TGTGCCAGTAGTATAGGGCCCCGTCTAGGGATTCAGCCCCAGCATTTT. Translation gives CASSIGPRLGIQPQHF.

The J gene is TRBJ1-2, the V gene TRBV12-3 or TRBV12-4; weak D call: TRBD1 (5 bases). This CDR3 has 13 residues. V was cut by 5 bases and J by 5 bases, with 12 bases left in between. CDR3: CASSDSLNYGYTF. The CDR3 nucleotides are TGTGCCAGCAGTGACAGCCTCAATTATGGCTACACCTTC.

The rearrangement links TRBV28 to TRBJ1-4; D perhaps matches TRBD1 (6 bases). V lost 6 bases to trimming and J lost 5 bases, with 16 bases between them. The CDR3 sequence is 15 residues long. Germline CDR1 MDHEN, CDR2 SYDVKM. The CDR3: CASRTLDRRNEKLFF. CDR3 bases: TGTGCCAGCAGGACCTTGGACAGACGAAATGAAAAACTGTTTTTT.

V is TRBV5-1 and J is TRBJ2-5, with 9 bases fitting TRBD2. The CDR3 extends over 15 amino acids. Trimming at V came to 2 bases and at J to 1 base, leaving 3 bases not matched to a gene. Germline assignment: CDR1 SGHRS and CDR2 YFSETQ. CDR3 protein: CASSFSGSTQETQYF. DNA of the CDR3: TGCGCCAGCAGCTTTAGCGGGAGTACCCAAGAGACCCAGTACTTC.

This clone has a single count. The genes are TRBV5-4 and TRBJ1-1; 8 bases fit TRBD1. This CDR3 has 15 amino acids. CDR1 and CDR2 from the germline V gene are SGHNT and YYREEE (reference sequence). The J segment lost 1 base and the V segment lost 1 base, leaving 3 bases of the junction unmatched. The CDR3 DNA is TGTGCCAGCAGCTTGAGGACAGGGTCGAACACTGAAGCTTTCTTT. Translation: CASSLRTGSNTEAFF. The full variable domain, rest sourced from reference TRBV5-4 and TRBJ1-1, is ETGVTQSPTHLIKTRGQQVTLRCSSQSGHNTVSWYQQALGQGPQFIFQYYREEENGRGNFPPRFSGLQFPNYSSELNVNALELDDSALYLCASSLRTGSNTEAFFGQGTRLTVV.

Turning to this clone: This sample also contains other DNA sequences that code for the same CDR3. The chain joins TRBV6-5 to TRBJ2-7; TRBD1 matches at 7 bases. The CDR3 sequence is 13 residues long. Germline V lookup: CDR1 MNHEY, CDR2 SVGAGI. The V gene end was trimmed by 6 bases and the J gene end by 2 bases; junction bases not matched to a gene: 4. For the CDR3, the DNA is TGTGCCAGCAGCCGAGGGACAGCCTACGAGCAGTACTTC. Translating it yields CASSRGTAYEQYF.

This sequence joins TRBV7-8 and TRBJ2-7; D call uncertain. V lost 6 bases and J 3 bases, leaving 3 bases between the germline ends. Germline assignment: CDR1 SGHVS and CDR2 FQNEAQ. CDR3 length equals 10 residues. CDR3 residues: CASSHYEQYF. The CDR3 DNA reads TGTGCCAGCAGTCACTACGAGCAGTACTTC.

The CDR3 loop is CASGLGQAEAFF. DNA for the CDR3: TGTGCCAGCGGACTTGGACAGGCTGAAGCTTTCTTT. V usage is TRBV7-9 and J usage is TRBJ1-1; 7 bases match TRBD1. CDR3 length equals 12 residues. Unmatched junction bases numbered 6, after V lost 8 bases and J lost 6 bases. Germline V gene lookup returns CDR1 SEHNR and CDR2 FQNEAQ (reference sequence).

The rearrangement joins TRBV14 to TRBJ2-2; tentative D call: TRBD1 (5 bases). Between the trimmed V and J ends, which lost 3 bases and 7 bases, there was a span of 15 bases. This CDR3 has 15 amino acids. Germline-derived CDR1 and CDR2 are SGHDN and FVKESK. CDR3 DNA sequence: TGTGCCAGCAGCCAGGAACCAGGGTACGGCGGGGAGCTGTTTTTT. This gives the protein CASSQEPGYGGELFF.

This chain's CDR3 is CASSPLKDQPQHF. CDR3 nucleotide sequence: TGTGCCAGCTCACCACTAAAAGATCAGCCCCAGCATTTT. This chain uses TRBV18 with TRBJ1-5; D not resolved. CDR3 size: 13 residues. V dropped 1 base and J dropped 5 bases, with 6 bases sitting between them. Germline-derived CDR1 and CDR2 are KGHSH and LQKENI.

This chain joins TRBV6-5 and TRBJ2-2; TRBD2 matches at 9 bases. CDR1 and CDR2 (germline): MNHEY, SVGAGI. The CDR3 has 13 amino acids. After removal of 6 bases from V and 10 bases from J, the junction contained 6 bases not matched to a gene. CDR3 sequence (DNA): TGTGCCAGCAGGGGCGGGAGGGCCGCGGAGCTGTTTTTT. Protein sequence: CASRGGRAAELFF.

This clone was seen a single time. The chain's CDR3 is CASRGQFGAGGTEAFF. Written as DNA, the CDR3 is TGTGCCAGCAGAGGACAATTCGGGGCGGGAGGGACTGAAGCTTTCTTT. V and J are TRBV7-2 and TRBJ1-1, with D tentatively TRBD1 (5 bases). The CDR3 has 16 amino acids. V was clipped by 6 bases and J by 5 bases, with 22 bases between them. Per the germline V gene, CDR1 is SGHTA and CDR2 is FQGNSA.

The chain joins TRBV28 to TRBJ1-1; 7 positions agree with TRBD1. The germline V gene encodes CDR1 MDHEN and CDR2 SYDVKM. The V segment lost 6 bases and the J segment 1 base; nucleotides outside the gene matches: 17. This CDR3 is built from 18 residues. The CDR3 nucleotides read TGTGCCAGCAGCCGAACAGGGGTTTTCCTTCCCGAGAACACTGAAGCTTTCTTT. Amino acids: CASSRTGVFLPENTEAFF.

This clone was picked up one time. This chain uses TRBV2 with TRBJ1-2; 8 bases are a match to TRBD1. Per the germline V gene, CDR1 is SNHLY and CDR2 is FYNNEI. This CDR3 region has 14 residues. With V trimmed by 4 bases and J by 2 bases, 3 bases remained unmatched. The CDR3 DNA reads TGTGCCAGCAGTGCAGGGGGCCGGAACTATGGCTACACCTTC. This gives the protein CASSAGGRNYGYTF.

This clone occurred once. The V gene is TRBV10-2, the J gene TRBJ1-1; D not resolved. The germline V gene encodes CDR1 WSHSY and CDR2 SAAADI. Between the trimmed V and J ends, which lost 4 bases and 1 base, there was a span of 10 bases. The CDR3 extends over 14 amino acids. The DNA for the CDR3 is TGCGCCAGCAGTGTAGTCAGGAAGAACACTGAAGCTTTCTTT. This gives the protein CASSVVRKNTEAFF.

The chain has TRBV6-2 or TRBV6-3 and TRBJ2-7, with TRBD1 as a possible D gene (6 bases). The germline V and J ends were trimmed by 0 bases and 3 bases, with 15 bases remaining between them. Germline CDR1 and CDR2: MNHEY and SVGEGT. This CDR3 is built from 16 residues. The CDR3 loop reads CASSYSSDRLLYEQYF. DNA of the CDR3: TGTGCCAGCAGTTACTCGTCGGACAGACTCCTCTACGAGCAGTACTTC.

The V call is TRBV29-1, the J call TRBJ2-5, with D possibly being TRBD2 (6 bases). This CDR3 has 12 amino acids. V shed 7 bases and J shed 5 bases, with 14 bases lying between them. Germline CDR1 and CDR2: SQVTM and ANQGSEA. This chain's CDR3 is CSARLSGETQYF. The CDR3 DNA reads TGCAGCGCTAGATTAAGCGGGGAGACCCAGTACTTC.

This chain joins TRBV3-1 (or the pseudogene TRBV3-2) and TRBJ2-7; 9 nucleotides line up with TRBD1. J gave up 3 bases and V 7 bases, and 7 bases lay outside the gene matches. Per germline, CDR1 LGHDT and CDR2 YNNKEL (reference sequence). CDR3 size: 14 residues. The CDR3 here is CASTPGQGGYEQYF. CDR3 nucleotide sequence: TGTGCCAGCACCCCGGGACAGGGAGGCTACGAGCAGTACTTC.

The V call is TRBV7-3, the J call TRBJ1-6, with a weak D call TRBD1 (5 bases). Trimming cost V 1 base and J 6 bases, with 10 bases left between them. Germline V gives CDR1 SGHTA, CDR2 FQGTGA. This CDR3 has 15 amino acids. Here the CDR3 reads CASSLMAGSNSPLHF. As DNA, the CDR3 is TGTGCCAGCAGCTTAATGGCAGGGAGTAATTCACCCCTCCACTTT. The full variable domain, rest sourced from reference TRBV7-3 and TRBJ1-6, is GAGVSQTPSNKVTEKGKYVELRCDPISGHTALYWYRQSLGQGPEFLIYFQGTGAADDSGLPNDRFFAVRPEGSVSTLKIQRTERGDSAVYLCASSLMAGSNSPLHFGNGTRLTVT.

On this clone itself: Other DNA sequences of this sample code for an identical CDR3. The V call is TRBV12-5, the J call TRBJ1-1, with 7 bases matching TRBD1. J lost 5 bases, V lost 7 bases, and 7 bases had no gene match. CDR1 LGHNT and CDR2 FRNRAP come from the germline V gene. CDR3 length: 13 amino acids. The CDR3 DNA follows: TGTGCTAGTGTTAGACAGGGTGTGACTGAAGCTTTCTTT. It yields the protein CASVRQGVTEAFF. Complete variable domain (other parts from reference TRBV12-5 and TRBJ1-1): DARVTQTPRHKVTEMGQEVTMRCQPILGHNTVFWYRQTMMQGLELLAYFRNRAPLDDSGMPKDRFSAEMPDATLATLKIQPSEPRDSAVYFCASVRQGVTEAFFGQGTRLTVV.

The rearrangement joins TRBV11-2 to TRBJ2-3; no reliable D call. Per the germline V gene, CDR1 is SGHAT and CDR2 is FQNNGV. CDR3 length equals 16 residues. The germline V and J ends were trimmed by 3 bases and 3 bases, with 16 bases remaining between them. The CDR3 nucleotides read TGTGCCAGCAGCTTGCTCTCTAGTATGCTAACAGATACGCAGTATTTT. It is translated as CASSLLSSMLTDTQYF.